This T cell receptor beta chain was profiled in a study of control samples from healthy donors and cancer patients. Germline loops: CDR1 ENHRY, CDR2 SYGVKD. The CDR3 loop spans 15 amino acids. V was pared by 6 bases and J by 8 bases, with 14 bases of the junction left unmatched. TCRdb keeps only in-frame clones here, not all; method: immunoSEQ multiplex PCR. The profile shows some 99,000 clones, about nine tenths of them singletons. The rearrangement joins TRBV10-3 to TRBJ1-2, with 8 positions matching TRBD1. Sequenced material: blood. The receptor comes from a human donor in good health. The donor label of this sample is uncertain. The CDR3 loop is CAIRSDRGPLMGYTF. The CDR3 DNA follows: TGTGCCATCAGGTCTGACAGGGGACCCCTGATGGGCTACACCTTC.